This T cell receptor beta chain was documented in a study of CD8+CD57+ T cells in acquired aplastic anemia. General study findings and limits: Controls and patients did not differ significantly in CD8+ Simpson's diversity.

Patients selected for sequencing had displayed CD8+CD57+ cell expansion by flow cytometry. Severe acquired aplastic anemia affected all patients. As to this clonotype: Antigen unknown.

Genomic DNA acted as the template from which TCR beta VDJ combination and CDR3 sequence profiling were carried out. One entry per CDR3 protein, called by TCRdb with MiXCR from the reads. The table has roughly 150,000 distinct CDR3 sequences, roughly 45% seen once. The CDR3 sequence is 14 residues long. The trim removed 5 bases at V and 5 bases at J, leaving 6 bases unmatched. CDR1 is SNHLY, CDR2 FYNNEI, per germline. This chain links TRBV2 with TRBJ2-5, with TRBD1 matching over 9 bases. Material: sorted CD4+, CD8+, or CD8+CD57+ T cells (not recorded which) from PBMCs. This clonotype originated in a human donor with aplastic anemia. The CDR3 bases are TGTGCCAGCAGTAAACAGGGGGCAGCGGAGACCCAGTACTTC. Translated: CASSKQGAAETQYF.